This section outlines one TCR beta chain sequence together with its context. The target antigen is unknown. The data originate from a study of CD8+ T cells in alopecia areata. Notes on the study in general: Many expanded lesional clones persisted during tofacitinib (in both scalp and blood).

This CDR3 is built from 14 residues. V lost 4 bases and J lost 2, with 6 bases in between. Germline CDR1 reads MNHEY; CDR2 reads SMNVEV (reference sequence). cDNA reverse transcribed from extracted RNA served as the sequencing template. Clones were sequenced by immunoSEQ multiplex PCR, and TCRdb holds only the in-frame ones, with some missing. The table lists 150,000 to 200,000 clones, under 80% of them singletons. Treatment in this sample: oral pan-JAK inhibitor, 5-10 mg twice daily. The clonotype comes from a human donor with alopecia areata. The specimen comprised CD4+ T cells sorted from blood, sampled at approximately week 49, from a patient treated with tofacitinib. This chain links TRBV27 with TRBJ1-6; D uncertain. The CDR3 is CASSSGPYNSPLHF. CDR3 in DNA: TGTGCCAGCAGTTCAGGACCCTATAATTCACCCCTCCACTTT.